One and the same sample provided the 22 T cell receptor beta chains below, sequenced in a study of PD-1 blockade in classical Hodgkin lymphoma. Profiling relied on immunoSEQ multiplex PCR, and the TCRdb table lists in-frame clones only, not all of them. This sample has about 94,000 clones, with about 88% found just once. Following autologous stem cell transplantation, relapse occurred in every patient, and exposure to brentuximab vedotin varied. The input for sequencing was peripheral blood mononuclear cells (PBMCs), taken before the second cycle of nivolumab. The receptors stem from a human donor with classical Hodgkin lymphoma.

The chain joins TRBV21-1 to TRBJ2-4; no check of the table's D call, TRBD1, against the DNA was made. TRBV21-1 is flagged as a pseudogene. The CDR3 runs 14 residues. For the CDR3, the DNA is TGTGCCAGGGGGGACAGCCTAGCCAAAAACATTCAGTACTTC. It specifies CARGDSLAKNIQYF.

The chain carries TRBV14 and TRBJ1-1; the D is unclear. V lost 4 bases and J 1 base, leaving 13 bases between the germline ends. The CDR3 runs to 15 residues. Germline V gene sequence: CDR1 SGHDN, CDR2 FVKESK. CDR3 residues: CASSPLESKNTEAFF. The CDR3, as DNA: TGTGCCAGCAGCCCCCTAGAGTCGAAGAACACTGAAGCTTTCTTT.

In DNA form, the CDR3 reads TGTGCCGGAGCGGCGGGAGGCAATCAGCCCCAGCATTTT. Protein product: CAGAAGGNQPQHF. This chain joins TRBV6-1 and TRBJ1-5, with unresolved D. This CDR3 region has 13 residues. Germline V gene data show CDR1 as MNHNS and CDR2 as SASEGT. V gave up 11 bases and J gave up 2 bases, with 13 bases separating them.

A few counts support this clone. The chain links TRBV2 to TRBJ1-6, with a possible D match to TRBD1 (5 bases). This CDR3 region has 13 residues. Between the trimmed V and J ends, which lost 6 bases and 11 bases, there was a span of 14 bases. In germline, CDR1 is SNHLY, CDR2 FYNNEI. The CDR3 loop is CASRVGGDPPLHF. For the CDR3, the DNA is TGTGCCAGCAGGGTTGGAGGGGACCCACCCCTCCACTTT.

This clone has only one observation. The rearrangement links TRBV29-1 to TRBJ2-1; D is unclear. The germline V gene has CDR1 SQVTM and CDR2 ANQGSEA. This CDR3 spans 14 amino acids. With 0 bases removed from V and 3 bases from J, the gap between germline ends came to 9 bases. CDR3 sequence reads: CSVEDPGIYNEQFF. The DNA for the CDR3 is TGCAGCGTTGAAGACCCAGGAATCTACAATGAGCAGTTCTTC.

This chain joins TRBV9 and TRBJ2-7, with a weak D call TRBD2 (7 bases). There are 14 residues in the CDR3. From germline, CDR1 is SGDLS and CDR2 YYNGEE. V was shortened by 4 bases and J by 5 bases, with 16 bases between the two germline ends. The CDR3 nucleotides are TGTGCCAGCAGCAAAGGGGGGGATTTCAACGAGCAGTACTTC. Translation: CASSKGGDFNEQYF.

This chain connects TRBV7-9 to TRBJ1-2; maybe TRBD1 (5 bases). This CDR3 has 12 amino acids. The V and J ends lost 5 bases and 8 bases respectively, with 12 bases between them. CDR1 and CDR2 (germline): SEHNR, FQNEAQ (reference sequence). The CDR3 sequence is CASSTGPPGYTF. The CDR3 DNA is TGTGCCAGCAGCACGGGGCCGCCCGGCTACACCTTC.

DNA for the CDR3: TGCGCCAGCAGCCAACTGACTAGCGGAAGATACGAGCAGTACTTC. This translates into CASSQLTSGRYEQYF. This chain joins TRBV5-1 and TRBJ2-7; 9 bases fit TRBD2. Per the germline V gene, CDR1 is SGHRS and CDR2 is YFSETQ. The CDR3 consists of 15 residues. Losses at the gene ends were 4 bases for V and 4 bases for J; bases not matched to a gene: 9.

This chain joins TRBV30 and TRBJ1-4; 7 bases fit TRBD1. The ends lost 2 bases at V and 9 bases at J; junction bases unmatched: 6. Germline V gene data show CDR1 as GTSNPN and CDR2 as SVGIG (reference sequence). The CDR3 is made up of 13 amino acids. The CDR3 bases are TGTGCCTGGAGTCCAGGGGGTATTAAAAAACTGTTTTTT. Residues: CAWSPGGIKKLFF. Looking up the rest from reference TRBV30 and TRBJ1-4 gives the full variable domain: SQTIHQWPATLVQPVGSPLSLECTVEGTSNPNLYWYRQAAGRGLQLLFYSVGIGQISSEVPQNLSASRPQDRQFILSSKKLLLSDSGFYLCAWSPGGIKKLFFGSGTQLSVL.

This rearrangement joins TRBV5-1 to TRBJ2-6; no reliable D call. V shed 2 bases and J shed 0 bases, with 9 bases lying between them. CDR3 length: 16 amino acids. Germline loops: CDR1 SGHRS, CDR2 YFSETQ. The CDR3 DNA reads TGCGCCAGCAGCTTTAATCCCCTCTCTGGGGCCAACGTCCTGACTTTC. Encoded protein: CASSFNPLSGANVLTF.

This sequence joins TRBV7-8 and TRBJ1-2; 7 bases fit TRBD1. The CDR3 consists of 13 residues. CDR1 and CDR2 from the germline V gene are SGHVS and FQNEAQ. The V segment lost 5 bases and the J segment 2 bases; nucleotides outside the gene matches: 2. The CDR3 spells CASSAGQNYGYTF. In DNA, the CDR3 is TGTGCCAGCAGCGCGGGACAGAACTATGGCTACACCTTC.

The V call is TRBV5-6, the J call TRBJ2-7; no clear D. V lost 4 bases and J lost 0, with 11 bases in between. CDR3 length equals 14 residues. Germline V lookup: CDR1 SGHDT, CDR2 YYEEEE. CDR3 coding DNA: TGTGCCAGCAGCCCTCTCGACGGCTCCTACGAGCAGTACTTC. Residues: CASSPLDGSYEQYF. Filled out from reference TRBV5-6 and TRBJ2-7, the complete variable domain reads DAGVTQSPTHLIKTRGQQVTLRCSPKSGHDTVSWYQQALGQGPQFIFQYYEEEERQRGNFPDRFSGHQFPNYSSELNVNALLLGDSALYLCASSPLDGSYEQYFGPGTRLTVT.

The chain couples TRBV5-4 to TRBJ1-2; 9 nucleotides line up with TRBD1. Looked up from germline, CDR1 is SGHNT and CDR2 is YYREEE (reference sequence). This CDR3 has 16 amino acids. Unmatched junction bases numbered 11, after V lost 4 bases and J lost 4 bases. Here the CDR3 DNA reads TGTGCCAGCAGCAAGTGGGACAGGGATGTTATCTATGGCTACACCTTC. This codes for CASSKWDRDVIYGYTF.

CDR3: CASSLLGLAGTTGELFF. The CDR3 DNA is TGTGCCAGCAGTTTACTGGGACTAGCGGGAACCACCGGGGAGCTGTTTTTT. The chain combines TRBV28 with TRBJ2-2; 13 nucleotides align to TRBD2. The CDR3 has 17 residues. Per germline, CDR1 MDHEN and CDR2 SYDVKM. Germline trimming cut 2 bases from V and 4 bases from J; bases unmatched to any gene: 4.

The chain uses TRBV10-1 and TRBJ2-2; D is possibly TRBD1 or TRBD2 (6 bases each). This CDR3 spans 15 amino acids. Trimming took off 1 base at V and 4 bases at J, with 10 bases between the two ends. The germline CDR1 and CDR2 sequences are WNHNN and SYGVQD (reference sequence). The CDR3: CASSEFRGVTGELFF. CDR3 nucleotides: TGCGCCAGCAGTGAGTTTAGGGGGGTCACCGGGGAGCTGTTTTTT.

The genes are TRBV28 and TRBJ1-4; D possibly corresponds to TRBD1 (6 bases). Between the trimmed V and J ends, which lost 5 bases and 4 bases, there was a span of 14 bases. The CDR3 has 15 amino acids. In germline, CDR1 is MDHEN, CDR2 SYDVKM. This CDR3 is CASSIGTLNNEKLFF. The DNA for the CDR3 is TGTGCCAGCAGTATCGGGACACTGAATAATGAAAAACTGTTTTTT.

This rearrangement joins TRBV5-1 to TRBJ2-7; 9 bases line up with TRBD1. This CDR3 is 15 amino acids long. In germline, CDR1 is SGHRS, CDR2 YFSETQ. The V and J ends lost 1 base and 1 base, in that order; junction bases with no gene match: 3. The CDR3 here is CASSLTGQGSYEQYF. CDR3 nucleotides: TGCGCCAGCAGCTTGACGGGACAGGGATCCTACGAGCAGTACTTC.

The chain links TRBV27 to TRBJ2-2; D unresolved. Germline V gene data show CDR1 as MNHEY and CDR2 as SMNVEV (reference sequence). The CDR3 consists of 14 residues. Trimming shortened V by 0 bases and J by 5 bases, and 7 bases separated the two germline ends. The CDR3 loop is CASSLSRRTGELFF. CDR3 coding DNA: TGTGCCAGCAGTTTATCTCGGAGAACCGGGGAGCTGTTTTTT.

This clone was detected only a few times. The chain uses TRBV6-5 and TRBJ2-3, with D possibly being TRBD1 (5 bases). CDR1 is MNHEY, CDR2 SVGAGI, per germline. The germline V and J ends were trimmed by 6 bases and 2 bases, with 15 bases remaining between them. This CDR3 spans 15 amino acids. CDR3 nucleotides: TGTGCCAGCAGGGCCTGGGGCAGCAACACAGATACGCAGTATTTT. This gives the protein CASRAWGSNTDTQYF.

The V and J genes are TRBV28 and TRBJ1-2; D is possibly TRBD1 (5 bases). Trimming removed 4 bases from V and 3 bases from J, with 18 bases in between. This CDR3 is 16 amino acids long. Germline lookup yields CDR1 MDHEN and CDR2 SYDVKM. The CDR3 sequence: CASSSPDLTGDYGYTF. The CDR3 nucleotides read TGTGCCAGCAGTTCTCCTGACCTTACAGGAGACTATGGCTACACCTTC.

V is TRBV6-1 and J is TRBJ2-7; 8 positions match TRBD1. Trimming at V came to 2 bases and at J to 3 bases, leaving 3 bases not matched to a gene. The CDR3 length is 14 residues. In germline, CDR1 is MNHNS, CDR2 SASEGT. The CDR3 loop is CASSEWDRIYEQYF. The CDR3 DNA reads as TGTGCCAGCAGTGAATGGGACAGGATCTACGAGCAGTACTTC.

The rearrangement uses TRBV29-1 and TRBJ2-3, with D possibly TRBD1 on 5 matching bases. V lost 2 bases and J 3 bases, leaving 6 bases between the germline ends. The CDR3 sequence is 12 residues long. Germline V gene data show CDR1 as SQVTM and CDR2 as ANQGSEA. The CDR3 region has the DNA TGCAGCGTTGAAAAGGGGACAGATACGCAGTATTTT. Amino acids: CSVEKGTDTQYF.